Listed below are T cell receptor beta chains from one sample, sequenced in a study of T cell responses to AZD1222 COVID-19 vaccine. The repertoire was sequenced with immunoSEQ multiplex PCR; TCRdb's copy has only in-frame clones and lacks some. The sample lists 100,000 to 150,000 clones; approximately 88% were seen once. Sequenced material: peripheral blood, taken on day 0 of AZD1222 vaccination. All receptors come from an adult in good health. Both conserved end residues are part of each CDR3. D genes are given only for firm matches. Size is omitted from some rows. Given values are once, few, many or a class for expanded clones.

j_call: TRBJ1-6; v_call: TRBV7-9; d_call: -; clone_size: -; cdr3_aa: CASSPHDSGSSPLHF; cdr3_nt: TGTGCCAGCAGCCCGCACGACAGCGGGAGCTCACCCCTCCACTTT
j_call: TRBJ2-7; v_call: TRBV2; d_call: -; clone_size: -; cdr3_aa: CASTISSYEQYF; cdr3_nt: TGTGCCAGCACCATAAGCTCCTACGAGCAGTACTTC
j_call: TRBJ2-7; v_call: TRBV5-1; d_call: TRBD1; clone_size: -; cdr3_aa: CASRGQGAREQYF; cdr3_nt: TGCGCCAGCCGAGGACAGGGGGCGCGGGAGCAGTACTTC
j_call: TRBJ1-1; v_call: TRBV2; d_call: -; clone_size: -; cdr3_aa: CASTPHATAPLEAFF; cdr3_nt: TGTGCCAGCACCCCCCATGCGACAGCCCCTCTTGAAGCTTTCTTT
j_call: TRBJ2-7; v_call: TRBV9; d_call: -; clone_size: -; cdr3_aa: CASSPYRDHYEQYF; cdr3_nt: TGTGCCAGCAGCCCGTACAGGGATCATTACGAGCAGTACTTC
j_call: TRBJ2-7; v_call: TRBV27; d_call: -; clone_size: -; cdr3_aa: CASSLDLAVQYF; cdr3_nt: TGTGCCAGCAGTTTAGACCTAGCTGTGCAGTACTTC
j_call: TRBJ1-5; v_call: TRBV6-5; d_call: -; clone_size: -; cdr3_aa: CASTTDYINQPQHF; cdr3_nt: TGTGCCAGCACTACAGATTACATCAATCAGCCCCAGCATTTT
j_call: TRBJ1-6; v_call: TRBV12-3/TRBV12-4; d_call: -; clone_size: -; cdr3_aa: CASRLGGNGALHF; cdr3_nt: TGTGCCAGCAGGCTGGGGGGGAACGGGGCCCTCCACTTT
j_call: TRBJ2-5; v_call: TRBV18; d_call: TRBD1; clone_size: -; cdr3_aa: CASSPPGQRQETQYF; cdr3_nt: TGTGCCAGCTCACCACCGGGACAGAGACAAGAGACCCAGTACTTC
j_call: TRBJ1-1; v_call: TRBV5-6; d_call: -; clone_size: -; cdr3_aa: CASSLRGLGTEAFF; cdr3_nt: TGTGCCAGCAGCCTGAGGGGTCTTGGCACTGAAGCTTTCTTT
j_call: TRBJ2-5; v_call: TRBV2; d_call: TRBD2; clone_size: -; cdr3_aa: CASSRGSGEETQYF; cdr3_nt: TGTGCCAGCTCGAGAGGTAGCGGGGAAGAGACCCAGTACTTC
j_call: TRBJ2-1; v_call: TRBV7-3; d_call: -; clone_size: -; cdr3_aa: CASSLNAAGKYNEQFF; cdr3_nt: TGTGCCAGCAGCTTAAACGCGGCAGGGAAGTACAATGAGCAGTTCTTC
j_call: TRBJ2-1; v_call: TRBV30; d_call: -; clone_size: once; cdr3_aa: CAWRDPGYNEQFF; cdr3_nt: TGTGCCTGGAGGGATCCAGGGTACAATGAGCAGTTCTTC
j_call: TRBJ2-1; v_call: TRBV7-8; d_call: TRBD2; clone_size: -; cdr3_aa: CASSEGLARSSYNEQFF; cdr3_nt: TGTGCCAGCAGCGAAGGACTAGCGCGGAGCTCCTACAATGAGCAGTTCTTC
j_call: TRBJ2-7; v_call: TRBV4-3; d_call: -; clone_size: -; cdr3_aa: CASSQSLGGRVDEQYF; cdr3_nt: TGCGCCAGCAGCCAATCTCTTGGGGGGCGCGTCGACGAGCAGTACTTC
j_call: TRBJ2-7; v_call: TRBV7-8; d_call: TRBD1; clone_size: -; cdr3_aa: CASSFGTGVWEQYF; cdr3_nt: TGTGCCAGCAGCTTCGGGACAGGGGTGTGGGAGCAGTACTTC
j_call: TRBJ1-5; v_call: TRBV5-5; d_call: -; clone_size: -; cdr3_aa: CASSSTAYSNQPQHF; cdr3_nt: TGTGCCAGCAGCTCGACGGCATATAGCAATCAGCCCCAGCATTTT
j_call: TRBJ2-6; v_call: TRBV5-4; d_call: TRBD1; clone_size: -; cdr3_aa: CASRRDSSGANVLTF; cdr3_nt: TGTGCCAGCAGACGGGACAGCTCTGGGGCCAACGTCCTGACTTTC
j_call: TRBJ2-1; v_call: TRBV7-2; d_call: -; clone_size: -; cdr3_aa: CASSLIGQASYNEQFF; cdr3_nt: TGTGCCAGCAGCTTAATCGGGCAGGCGTCCTACAATGAGCAGTTCTTC
j_call: TRBJ1-5; v_call: TRBV6-2/TRBV6-3; d_call: TRBD1; clone_size: -; cdr3_aa: CASSYSKGTGGGWINQPQHF; cdr3_nt: TGTGCCAGCAGTTACTCGAAGGGGACAGGGGGAGGGTGGATCAATCAGCCCCAGCATTTT
j_call: TRBJ1-6; v_call: TRBV19; d_call: TRBD1; clone_size: -; cdr3_aa: CASSIGQGIMSGYSPLHF; cdr3_nt: TGTGCCAGTAGTATAGGACAGGGAATAATGTCCGGTTATTCACCCCTCCACTTT
j_call: TRBJ2-1; v_call: TRBV19; d_call: TRBD2; clone_size: -; cdr3_aa: CASSTSGVYNEQFF; cdr3_nt: TGTGCCAGTAGTACTAGCGGGGTTTACAATGAGCAGTTCTTC
j_call: TRBJ1-5; v_call: TRBV25-1; d_call: -; clone_size: -; cdr3_aa: CASSESLGDNQPQHF; cdr3_nt: TGTGCCAGCAGTGAATCACTAGGGGACAATCAGCCCCAGCATTTT
j_call: TRBJ2-4; v_call: TRBV7-9; d_call: TRBD1; clone_size: -; cdr3_aa: CASSLGTGLAKNIQYF; cdr3_nt: TGTGCCAGCAGCTTAGGGACAGGGTTAGCCAAAAACATTCAGTACTTC
j_call: TRBJ1-1; v_call: TRBV5-1; d_call: TRBD1; clone_size: -; cdr3_aa: CASSLDDRGQAFF; cdr3_nt: TGCGCCAGCAGCTTGGATGACAGGGGGCAGGCTTTCTTT
j_call: TRBJ2-2; v_call: TRBV4-2; d_call: TRBD1; clone_size: -; cdr3_aa: CASSLGQETGELFF; cdr3_nt: TGTGCCAGCAGCCTCGGACAGGAAACCGGGGAGCTGTTTTTT
j_call: TRBJ2-1; v_call: TRBV7-2; d_call: TRBD2; clone_size: -; cdr3_aa: CASSLAVTSGGYNEQFF; cdr3_nt: TGTGCCAGCAGCTTAGCCGTTACTAGCGGGGGCTACAATGAGCAGTTCTTC
j_call: TRBJ1-1; v_call: TRBV5-6; d_call: -; clone_size: -; cdr3_aa: CASSLAGGGYTEAFF; cdr3_nt: TGTGCCAGCAGCTTGGCGGGGGGTGGGTACACTGAAGCTTTCTTT
j_call: TRBJ1-5; v_call: TRBV6-2/TRBV6-3; d_call: -; clone_size: -; cdr3_aa: CASSYERWDQPQHF; cdr3_nt: TGTGCCAGCAGTTACGAAAGATGGGATCAGCCCCAGCATTTT
j_call: TRBJ2-7; v_call: TRBV2; d_call: TRBD1; clone_size: -; cdr3_aa: CASRRGQKYEQYF; cdr3_nt: TGTGCCAGTAGACGGGGACAGAAATACGAGCAGTACTTC
j_call: TRBJ1-2; v_call: TRBV5-6; d_call: -; clone_size: -; cdr3_aa: CASSLRRNYGYTF; cdr3_nt: TGTGCCAGCAGCTTGCGAAGAAACTATGGCTACACCTTC
j_call: TRBJ2-2; v_call: TRBV5-1; d_call: TRBD2; clone_size: -; cdr3_aa: CASSSTSGGLRGTGELFF; cdr3_nt: TGCGCCAGCAGCTCGACTAGCGGGGGGCTACGTGGCACCGGGGAGCTGTTTTTT
j_call: TRBJ2-5; v_call: TRBV28; d_call: TRBD2; clone_size: -; cdr3_aa: CASSLGGGETQYF; cdr3_nt: TGTGCCAGCAGTTTGGGGGGAGGGGAGACCCAGTACTTC
j_call: TRBJ2-7; v_call: TRBV7-9; d_call: -; clone_size: -; cdr3_aa: CASSHPDRPYEQYF; cdr3_nt: TGTGCCAGCAGCCACCCGGACAGACCCTACGAGCAGTACTTC
j_call: TRBJ2-7; v_call: TRBV7-6; d_call: TRBD1; clone_size: -; cdr3_aa: CASSSSRQGTDYEQYF; cdr3_nt: TGTGCCAGCAGCTCTTCCAGACAGGGGACCGACTACGAGCAGTACTTC
j_call: TRBJ1-2; v_call: TRBV29-1; d_call: -; clone_size: -; cdr3_aa: CSVGATDGYTF; cdr3_nt: TGCAGCGTTGGGGCAACAGATGGCTACACCTTC
j_call: TRBJ1-4; v_call: TRBV3-1/TRBV3-2; d_call: -; clone_size: -; cdr3_aa: CASSQGTELYEKLFF; cdr3_nt: TGTGCCAGCAGCCAAGGTACGGAGCTCTATGAAAAACTGTTTTTT
j_call: TRBJ1-5; v_call: TRBV30; d_call: TRBD1; clone_size: -; cdr3_aa: CAWSSGTGERPQHF; cdr3_nt: TGTGCCTGGAGCTCGGGGACAGGGGAAAGGCCCCAGCATTTT
j_call: TRBJ2-3; v_call: TRBV5-1; d_call: -; clone_size: -; cdr3_aa: CASSLTPSSDTQYF; cdr3_nt: TGCGCCAGCAGCTTGACGCCTAGTTCAGATACGCAGTATTTT
j_call: TRBJ1-2; v_call: TRBV12-3/TRBV12-4; d_call: -; clone_size: -; cdr3_aa: CASSFRDTYGYTF; cdr3_nt: TGTGCCAGCAGTTTCCGGGACACCTATGGCTACACCTTC
j_call: TRBJ2-1; v_call: TRBV5-1; d_call: -; clone_size: -; cdr3_aa: CASSLLGSSYNEQFF; cdr3_nt: TGCGCCAGCAGCTTGTTGGGGAGCTCCTACAATGAGCAGTTCTTC
j_call: TRBJ1-2; v_call: TRBV28; d_call: -; clone_size: -; cdr3_aa: CASSFPGGGQDSYGYTF; cdr3_nt: TGTGCCAGCAGTTTCCCTGGTGGGGGGCAGGACAGCTATGGCTACACCTTC
j_call: TRBJ2-7; v_call: TRBV7-9; d_call: -; clone_size: -; cdr3_aa: CASTPPGTYEQYF; cdr3_nt: TGTGCCAGCACCCCCCCAGGAACCTACGAGCAGTACTTC
j_call: TRBJ1-6; v_call: TRBV11-3; d_call: -; clone_size: -; cdr3_aa: CASSSQGNSPLHF; cdr3_nt: TGTGCCAGCAGCTCGCAAGGCAATTCACCCCTCCACTTT
j_call: TRBJ2-7; v_call: TRBV7-2; d_call: TRBD1; clone_size: -; cdr3_aa: CASSQNRGTSYEQYF; cdr3_nt: TGTGCCAGCAGCCAGAACAGGGGGACGAGCTACGAGCAGTACTTC
j_call: TRBJ2-7; v_call: TRBV3-1/TRBV3-2; d_call: -; clone_size: -; cdr3_aa: CASSQVGQPHYEQYF; cdr3_nt: TGTGCCAGCAGCCAAGTAGGTCAGCCTCACTACGAGCAGTACTTC
j_call: TRBJ1-1; v_call: TRBV5-1; d_call: -; clone_size: -; cdr3_aa: CASSLAPGVNTEAFF; cdr3_nt: TGCGCCAGCAGCTTGGCGCCAGGGGTAAACACTGAAGCTTTCTTT
j_call: TRBJ2-3; v_call: TRBV6-1; d_call: TRBD2; clone_size: -; cdr3_aa: CASSDLSGGADTQYF; cdr3_nt: TGTGCCAGCAGTGACCTAAGCGGGGGGGCAGATACGCAGTATTTT
j_call: TRBJ2-7; v_call: TRBV5-5; d_call: -; clone_size: -; cdr3_aa: CASSLGGAIMYEQYF; cdr3_nt: TGTGCCAGCAGCTTAGGAGGGGCGATAATGTACGAGCAGTACTTC
j_call: TRBJ1-3; v_call: TRBV9; d_call: TRBD1; clone_size: -; cdr3_aa: CASSVSGQGSGNTIYF; cdr3_nt: TGTGCCAGCAGCGTATCCGGACAGGGCAGTGGAAACACCATATATTTT
j_call: TRBJ1-2; v_call: TRBV10-1; d_call: -; clone_size: -; cdr3_aa: CASSEQRNYGYTF; cdr3_nt: TGCGCCAGCAGTGAGCAGCGAAACTATGGCTACACCTTC
j_call: TRBJ1-1; v_call: TRBV29-1; d_call: TRBD1; clone_size: -; cdr3_aa: CSVGWGGGLAFF; cdr3_nt: TGCAGCGTTGGTTGGGGAGGGGGCTTGGCTTTCTTT
j_call: TRBJ2-7; v_call: TRBV11-2; d_call: -; clone_size: -; cdr3_aa: CASSLRTEGRYEQYF; cdr3_nt: TGTGCCAGCAGCTTGAGAACCGAGGGGAGGTACGAGCAGTACTTC
j_call: TRBJ1-2; v_call: TRBV6-5; d_call: -; clone_size: -; cdr3_aa: CASSSTDPLYGYTF; cdr3_nt: TGTGCCAGCAGTTCGACAGATCCTCTGTATGGCTACACCTTC